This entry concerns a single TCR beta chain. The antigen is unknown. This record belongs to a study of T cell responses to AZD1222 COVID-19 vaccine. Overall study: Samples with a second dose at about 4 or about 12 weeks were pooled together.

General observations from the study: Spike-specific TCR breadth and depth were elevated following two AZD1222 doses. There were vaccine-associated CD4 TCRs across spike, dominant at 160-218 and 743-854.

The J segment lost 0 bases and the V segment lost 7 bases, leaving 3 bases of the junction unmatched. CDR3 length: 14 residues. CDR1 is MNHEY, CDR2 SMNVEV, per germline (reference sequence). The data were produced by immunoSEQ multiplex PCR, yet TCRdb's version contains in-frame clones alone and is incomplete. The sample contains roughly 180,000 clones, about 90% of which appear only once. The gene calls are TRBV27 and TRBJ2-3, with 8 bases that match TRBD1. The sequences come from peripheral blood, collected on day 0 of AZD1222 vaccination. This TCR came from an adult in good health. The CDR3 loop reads CASTGGFSTDTQYF. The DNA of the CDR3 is TGTGCCAGCACAGGGGGCTTCAGCACAGATACGCAGTATTTT.